This T cell receptor beta chain was obtained from a study of T-cell memory formation after mild COVID-19. Study summary: Across donors, TCR clusters were largely donor specific.

Trimming left V 2 bases short and J 3 bases short, with 10 bases between. The V gene's germline CDR1 is SGHTA and CDR2 FQGNSA. The CDR3 contains 14 residues. In TCRdb, the 5' RACE reads were re-called with MiXCR into one record per CDR3 protein. This sample has about 390,000 distinct CDR3 sequences, with more than 15% found just once. This clonotype was detected a few times. The specimen was PBMCs or a T cell subset sorted from them (not recorded which). This clonotype was obtained from a young man who had mild COVID-19 (a few samples of this study predate the infection). Cell type and time point are not known. The chain uses TRBV7-2 and TRBJ1-2; D gene ambiguous. The CDR3 loop reads CASSLLGGDYGYTF. CDR3 coding DNA: TGTGCCAGCAGCTTATTGGGCGGTGACTATGGCTACACCTTC.